This T cell receptor beta chain was recorded in a study of cytomegalovirus exposure and HLA in healthy donors. The CDR3 has 14 residues. CDR1 is SGHNT and CDR2 is YYREEE in the germline V gene (reference sequence). Losses at the gene ends were 4 bases for V and 9 bases for J; bases not matched to a gene: 9. The PCR used 60 Vbeta and 13 Jbeta primers. Libraries were prepared by immunoSEQ multiplex PCR; TCRdb keeps only in-frame clonotypes and omits some of them. The table lists about 160,000 clones, 75% of them singletons. This receptor was obtained from a woman aged 45 to 65 in good health and CMV-seropositive. The chain is built from TRBV5-4 and TRBJ2-1; 8 nucleotides align to TRBD2. Sequencing was carried out using PBMCs. CDR3 protein: CASSQGLGTSEQFF. DNA of the CDR3: TGTGCCAGCAGCCAGGGACTAGGTACGAGTGAGCAGTTCTTC.